This TCR beta chain was captured in a study of cytomegalovirus exposure and HLA in healthy donors. Regarding the study as a whole: V segments that were indistinguishable, TRBV6-2 and TRBV6-3 among them, were omitted from analysis. The authors enumerated 150 to 200 TCR beta chains as linked to cytomegalovirus. Later genetic work tied a missense DCLRE1C variant to beta-chain V and J trimming.

J was trimmed by 7 bases and V by 4 bases; bases with no gene match: 7. CDR1 and CDR2 (germline): SGHAT, FQNNGV. The CDR3 has 15 amino acids. PCR amplification relied on 60 Vbeta primers (plus 13 Jbeta primers). The data were produced by immunoSEQ multiplex PCR, yet TCRdb's version contains in-frame clones alone and is incomplete. The repertoire holds fewer than 200,000 clones, with about 9.4% as singletons. As regards this clone: The antigen remains unidentified.

The receptor's source is a woman under 40 in good health and CMV-seropositive. The sample taken for sequencing was PBMCs. The rearrangement uses TRBV11-2 and TRBJ2-1, with 10 nucleotides matching TRBD2. CDR3 sequence (DNA): TGTGCCAGCAGCTACTCTAGCGGGAGTTTAAATGAGCAGTTCTTC. Amino acids: CASSYSSGSLNEQFF.